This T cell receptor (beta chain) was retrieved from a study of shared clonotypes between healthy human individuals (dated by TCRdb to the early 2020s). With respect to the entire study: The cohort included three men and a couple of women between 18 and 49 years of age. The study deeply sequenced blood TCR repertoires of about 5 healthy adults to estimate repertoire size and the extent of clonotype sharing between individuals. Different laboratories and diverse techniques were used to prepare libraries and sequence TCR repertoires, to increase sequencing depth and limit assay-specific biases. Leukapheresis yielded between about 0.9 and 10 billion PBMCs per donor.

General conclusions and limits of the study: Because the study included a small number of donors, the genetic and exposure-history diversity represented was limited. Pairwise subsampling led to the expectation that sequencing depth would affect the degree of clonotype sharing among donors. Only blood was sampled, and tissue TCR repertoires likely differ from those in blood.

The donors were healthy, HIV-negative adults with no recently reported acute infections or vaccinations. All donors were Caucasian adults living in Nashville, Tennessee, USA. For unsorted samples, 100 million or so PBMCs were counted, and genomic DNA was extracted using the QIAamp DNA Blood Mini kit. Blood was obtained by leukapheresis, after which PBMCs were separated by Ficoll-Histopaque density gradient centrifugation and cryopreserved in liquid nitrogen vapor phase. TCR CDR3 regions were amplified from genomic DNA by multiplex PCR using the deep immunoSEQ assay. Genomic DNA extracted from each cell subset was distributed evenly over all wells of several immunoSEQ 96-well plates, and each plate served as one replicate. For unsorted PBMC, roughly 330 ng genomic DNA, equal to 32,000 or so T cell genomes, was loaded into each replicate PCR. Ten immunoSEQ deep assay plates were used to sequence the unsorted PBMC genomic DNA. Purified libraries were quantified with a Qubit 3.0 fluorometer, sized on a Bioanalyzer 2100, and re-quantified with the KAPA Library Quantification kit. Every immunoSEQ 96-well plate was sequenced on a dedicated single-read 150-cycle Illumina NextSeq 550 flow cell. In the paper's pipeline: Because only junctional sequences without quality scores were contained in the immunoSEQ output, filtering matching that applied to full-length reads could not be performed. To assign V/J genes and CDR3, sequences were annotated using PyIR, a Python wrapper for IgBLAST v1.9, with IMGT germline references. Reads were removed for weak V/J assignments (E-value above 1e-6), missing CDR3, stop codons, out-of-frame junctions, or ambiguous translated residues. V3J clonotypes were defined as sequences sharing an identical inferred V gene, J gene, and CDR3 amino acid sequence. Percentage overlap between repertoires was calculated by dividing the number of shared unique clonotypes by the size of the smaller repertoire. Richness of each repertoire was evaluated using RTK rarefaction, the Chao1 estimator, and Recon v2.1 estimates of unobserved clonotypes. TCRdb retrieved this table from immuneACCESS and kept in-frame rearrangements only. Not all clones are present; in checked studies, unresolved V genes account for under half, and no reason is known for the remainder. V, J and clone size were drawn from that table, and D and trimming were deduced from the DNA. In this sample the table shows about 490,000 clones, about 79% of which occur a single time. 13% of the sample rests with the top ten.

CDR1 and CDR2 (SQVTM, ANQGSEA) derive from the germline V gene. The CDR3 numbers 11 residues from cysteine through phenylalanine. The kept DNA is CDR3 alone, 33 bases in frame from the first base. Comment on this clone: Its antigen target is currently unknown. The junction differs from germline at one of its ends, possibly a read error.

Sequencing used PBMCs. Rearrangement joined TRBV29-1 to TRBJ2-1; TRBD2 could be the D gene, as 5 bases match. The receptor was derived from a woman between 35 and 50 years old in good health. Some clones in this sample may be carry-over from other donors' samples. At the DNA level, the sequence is TGCAGCGCTGAACGACTAAATGAGCAGTTCTTC. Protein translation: CSAERLNEQFF.